These 31 T cell receptor beta chains were all obtained from the same sample, sequenced in a study of blood T cell repertoires in COVID-19. The table came from immunoSEQ multiplex PCR; TCRdb's copy has only in-frame clones and leaves some out. Altogether approximately 52,000 clones are present, roughly 88% being singletons, with the ten largest covering approximately 3.4%. Sequencing was done on a sample of peripheral blood. The receptors were gathered from a human donor in a cohort sampled during active COVID-19.

The chain has TRBV18 and TRBJ2-3, with TRBD2 matching 9 bases. Trimming at V came to 5 bases and at J to 0 bases, leaving 6 bases not matched to a gene. CDR1 KGHSH and CDR2 LQKENI come from the germline V gene. The CDR3 has 16 amino acids. This CDR3 reads CASSAASGTSTDTQYF. CDR3 DNA sequence: TGTGCCAGCTCAGCGGCTAGCGGGACTAGCACAGATACGCAGTATTTT.

The rearrangement links TRBV3-1 (or the pseudogene TRBV3-2) to TRBJ1-1; 7 bases agree with TRBD1. CDR1 and CDR2 from the germline V gene are LGHDT and YNNKEL (reference sequence). With V trimmed by 4 bases and J by 4 bases, 3 bases remained unmatched. CDR3 size: 13 residues. This chain's CDR3 is CASSPHRGTEAFF. CDR3 DNA: TGTGCCAGCAGCCCACACAGGGGCACTGAAGCTTTCTTT.

The chain uses TRBV30 and TRBJ2-1; 10 nucleotides align to TRBD2. With V trimmed by 4 bases and J by 7 bases, 10 bases remained unmatched. The CDR3 spans 15 residues. The germline gives CDR1 GTSNPN, CDR2 SVGIG (reference sequence). CDR3 sequence (DNA): TGTGCCTGGACCCCAATAGCGGGAGGAGGGAATGAGCAGTTCTTC. As protein: CAWTPIAGGGNEQFF.

This sequence joins TRBV7-8 and TRBJ2-1, with TRBD2 identical over 7 bases. In germline, CDR1 is SGHVS, CDR2 FQNEAQ. This CDR3 is 12 amino acids long. Trimming took 6 bases from V and 6 from J; bases not matched to a gene: 2. The CDR3 reads CASSPSGNEQFF. As DNA, the CDR3 is TGTGCCAGCAGTCCTAGCGGCAATGAGCAGTTCTTC. The variable domain in full, with the rest retrieved from reference TRBV7-8 and TRBJ2-1, is GAGVSQSPRYKVAKRGQDVALRCDPISGHVSLFWYQQALGQGPEFLTYFQNEAQLDKSGLPSDRFFAERPEGSVSTLKIQRTQQEDSAVYLCASSPSGNEQFFGPGTRLTVL.

The rearrangement joins TRBV19 to TRBJ2-1; 8 bases line up with TRBD2. The V gene's germline CDR1 is LNHDA and CDR2 SQIVND (reference sequence). The CDR3 loop spans 16 amino acids. Unmatched junction bases numbered 8, after V lost 3 bases and J lost 4 bases. For the CDR3, the DNA is TGTGCCAGTAGTATTCTGTCGGGACTAGGGTACAATGAGCAGTTCTTC. Protein product: CASSILSGLGYNEQFF.

J is TRBJ2-7 and V is TRBV5-6; 10 bases align to TRBD2. The CDR3 loop spans 15 amino acids. Trimming at V came to 4 bases and at J to 4 bases, leaving 8 bases not matched to a gene. Per germline, CDR1 SGHDT and CDR2 YYEEEE. The CDR3 reads CASSGLADLRYEQYF. The CDR3, as DNA: TGTGCCAGCAGCGGACTAGCGGACTTAAGGTACGAGCAGTACTTC.

The rearrangement joins TRBV7-2 to TRBJ1-3; TRBD1 agrees at 7 bases. The CDR3 loop spans 14 amino acids. J lost 8 bases, V lost 1 base, and 5 bases had no gene match. CDR1 and CDR2 (germline): SGHTA, FQGNSA. DNA of the CDR3: TGTGCCAGCAGCTTAGTAGGGGGCGGGGACACCATATATTTT. Its protein is CASSLVGGGDTIYF.

The chain combines TRBV9 with TRBJ1-6; D is ambiguous. V shed 4 bases and J shed 6 bases, with 11 bases lying between them. Germline CDR1 is SGDLS and CDR2 is YYNGEE. The CDR3 totals 14 residues. CDR3 residues: CASSPSRANSPLHF. CDR3 nucleotides: TGTGCCAGCAGCCCCTCGAGGGCTAATTCACCCCTCCACTTT.

The chain carries TRBV3-1 (or the pseudogene TRBV3-2) and TRBJ2-7, with 12 bases fitting TRBD2. The germline gives CDR1 LGHDT, CDR2 YNNKEL (reference sequence). Trimming removed 1 base from V and 4 bases from J; junction bases left unmatched: 2. This CDR3 comprises 15 residues. CDR3 in DNA: TGTGCCAGCAGCCAAGGGACTAGCGGGACATACGAGCAGTACTTC. Protein: CASSQGTSGTYEQYF.

The chain joins TRBV27 to TRBJ2-7, with a weak D call TRBD1 (6 bases). In germline, CDR1 is MNHEY, CDR2 SMNVEV (reference sequence). The CDR3 totals 17 residues. V was trimmed by 5 bases and J by 6 bases, leaving 26 bases between them. CDR3 in amino acids: CASSPKRGGRVISEQYF. DNA for the CDR3: TGTGCCAGCAGTCCAAAGCGTGGGGGCCGAGTCATCTCCGAGCAGTACTTC.

This clone is a singleton in its sample. J is TRBJ2-3 and V is TRBV27; D is unresolved. There are 12 residues in the CDR3. V lost 4 bases and J lost 4, with 6 bases in between. Looked up from germline, CDR1 is MNHEY and CDR2 is SMNVEV (reference sequence). The CDR3 DNA follows: TGTGCCAGCAGTTCATTTGCAGATACGCAGTATTTT. Amino acid sequence: CASSSFADTQYF.

V and J are TRBV12-3 or TRBV12-4 and TRBJ2-7; the D gene is possibly TRBD2 (5 bases). Trimming left V 2 bases short and J 4 bases short, with 6 bases between. This CDR3 spans 12 amino acids. CDR3 loop: CASSLSGYEQYF. The CDR3, as DNA: TGTGCCAGCAGTTTATCGGGGTACGAGCAGTACTTC.

The CDR3 here is CASSLSVLAGGVEQYF. In nucleotides, the CDR3 is TGTGCCAGCAGCTTAAGTGTTCTAGCGGGAGGAGTCGAGCAGTACTTC. This sequence joins TRBV7-6 and TRBJ2-7; 11 positions agree with TRBD2. The CDR3 totals 16 residues. Germline V lookup: CDR1 SGHVS, CDR2 FNYEAQ. V lost 2 bases and J lost 6; bases outside the gene matches: 9.

The rearrangement joins TRBV23-1 to TRBJ2-5, with D possibly TRBD2 on 6 matching bases. TRBV23-1 is an ORF for which the function is uncertain. The CDR3 runs 13 residues. Trimming shortened V by 11 bases and J by 0 bases, and 13 bases separated the two germline ends. CDR3 coding DNA: TGCGCCCTGGCAGGGAGGTACCAAGAGACCCAGTACTTC. This codes for CALAGRYQETQYF.

The chain carries TRBV9 and TRBJ1-1; D is unclear. V lost 4 bases, J lost 5 bases, and 12 bases lay in between. The CDR3 has 13 residues. CDR1 is SGDLS and CDR2 is YYNGEE in the germline V gene. CDR3 DNA: TGTGCCAGCAGCCCGCCCGGGGATACTGAAGCTTTCTTT. Translation gives CASSPPGDTEAFF.

This clone was found once. The V gene is TRBV5-1, the J gene TRBJ1-2, with 8 bases lining up with TRBD1. This CDR3 is 13 amino acids long. V shed 8 bases, J shed 8 bases, and the junction held 11 bases outside the gene matches. The germline CDR1 and CDR2 sequences are SGHRS and YFSETQ. CDR3 in amino acids: CASTTGQGGGYTF. In nucleotides, the CDR3 is TGCGCCAGTACAACCGGACAGGGCGGCGGCTACACCTTC.

This rearrangement joins TRBV4-1 to TRBJ1-3, with 7 bases that match TRBD1. The CDR3 is 15 residues long. CDR1 is MGHRA and CDR2 is YSYEKL in the germline V gene. V shed 0 bases and J 4 bases; nucleotides not matched to a gene: 3. The CDR3 loop reads CASSQEARGGNTIYF. CDR3 nucleotides: TGCGCCAGCAGCCAAGAGGCCAGGGGGGGAAACACCATATATTTT.

The V and J genes are TRBV14 and TRBJ2-3; 7 nucleotides align to TRBD2. CDR3 length equals 16 residues. The germline V gene has CDR1 SGHDN and CDR2 FVKESK. V lost 0 bases to trimming and J lost 4 bases; unmatched junction nucleotides: 7. CDR3 sequence reads: CASSQDLGLGADTQYF. DNA of the CDR3: TGTGCCAGCAGCCAAGATTTAGGACTAGGCGCAGATACGCAGTATTTT.

The chain couples TRBV20-1 to TRBJ2-1, with D possibly TRBD1 on 6 matching bases. The CDR3 consists of 13 residues. V was shortened by 3 bases and J by 6 bases, with 12 bases between the two germline ends. In germline, CDR1 is DFQATT, CDR2 SNEGSKA (reference sequence). Here the CDR3 DNA reads TGCAGTGCTAGTCAGGGGTTAGGCAATGAGCAGTTCTTC. Encoded protein: CSASQGLGNEQFF.

The V and J genes are TRBV19 and TRBJ2-7; D is ambiguous. Germline-derived CDR1 and CDR2 are LNHDA and SQIVND (reference sequence). The CDR3 runs to 14 residues. V lost 7 bases and J lost 3, with 16 bases in between. The CDR3 reads CASTNHLLVYEQYF. The CDR3 DNA reads as TGTGCCAGTACCAATCACCTCCTAGTCTACGAGCAGTACTTC.

The genes are TRBV18 and TRBJ2-5; D may be TRBD2 (7 bases). Germline loops: CDR1 KGHSH, CDR2 LQKENI. The V end was cut by 6 bases, the J end by 4 bases, with 18 bases between. The CDR3 sequence is 15 residues long. CDR3 DNA sequence: TGTGCCAGCTCTACCCGCGGGGGCAGGGGAGAGACCCAGTACTTC. Residues: CASSTRGGRGETQYF.

This chain joins TRBV18 and TRBJ1-6, with D unresolved. CDR1 is KGHSH and CDR2 is LQKENI in the germline V gene. The CDR3 is 14 residues long. V lost 6 bases to trimming and J lost 9 bases, with 15 bases between them. As DNA, the CDR3 is TGTGCCAGCTCGCCTCGGGAAGGTGGTTCACCCCTCCACTTT. Amino acids: CASSPREGGSPLHF.

V usage is TRBV14 and J usage is TRBJ2-5, with D perhaps TRBD2 (6 bases). The CDR3 spans 14 residues. V was cut by 2 bases and J by 4 bases, with 11 bases left in between. The V gene's germline CDR1 is SGHDN and CDR2 FVKESK. DNA for the CDR3: TGTGCCAGCAGCCAACTCCGGGACTCAGAGACCCAGTACTTC. This encodes CASSQLRDSETQYF.

This clone appeared once. The V and J genes are TRBV30 and TRBJ2-7; tentatively, D is TRBD2 (5 bases). V lost 0 bases to trimming and J lost 1 base, with 10 bases between them. The germline CDR1 and CDR2 sequences are GTSNPN and SVGIG (reference sequence). The CDR3 is 14 amino acids. The CDR3, as DNA: TGTGCCTGGAGTGTACGTCGGGATTCCTACGAGCAGTACTTC. It encodes CAWSVRRDSYEQYF.

The chain joins TRBV4-1 to TRBJ2-7; TRBD2 matches at 11 bases. This CDR3 is built from 16 residues. The germline gives CDR1 MGHRA, CDR2 YSYEKL. Germline trimming cut 0 bases from V and 6 bases from J; bases unmatched to any gene: 7. CDR3 nucleotide sequence: TGCGCCAGCAGCCAAGAACCTATAGGACTAGCGGGCGAGCAGTACTTC. Protein sequence: CASSQEPIGLAGEQYF.

The chain links TRBV28 to TRBJ1-1, with 8 bases identical to TRBD1. V dropped 7 bases and J dropped 1; count of bases not matched to a gene: 8. The CDR3 length is 15 residues. The germline V gene has CDR1 MDHEN and CDR2 SYDVKM. CDR3 sequence (DNA): TGTGCCAGCAAATTGGACAGGGTGAGGAACACTGAAGCTTTCTTT. As protein: CASKLDRVRNTEAFF.

The chain couples TRBV2 to TRBJ1-3; the D gene is possibly TRBD1 (5 bases). Between the trimmed V and J ends, which lost 6 bases and 3 bases, there was a span of 15 bases. Germline V gene sequence: CDR1 SNHLY, CDR2 FYNNEI. The CDR3 is 15 residues long. CDR3 DNA sequence: TGTGCCAGCAGGGAAAGTACAGGCGATGGAAACACCATATATTTT. This sequence encodes CASRESTGDGNTIYF.

The chain combines TRBV5-6 with TRBJ2-7, with 13 bases matching TRBD2. This CDR3 region has 16 residues. Germline V gene data show CDR1 as SGHDT and CDR2 as YYEEEE. Losses at the gene ends were 2 bases for V and 4 bases for J; bases not matched to a gene: 6. The CDR3 reads CASSFPGLAGHYEQYF. The CDR3 DNA reads as TGTGCCAGCAGCTTCCCGGGACTAGCGGGACATTACGAGCAGTACTTC.

The rearrangement links TRBV19 to TRBJ1-1; TRBD1 might be the D (5 bases). The CDR3 is 14 amino acids. Trimming cost V 7 bases and J 0 bases, with 12 bases left between them. Germline-derived CDR1 and CDR2 are LNHDA and SQIVND (reference sequence). The CDR3 here is CASTDRHMNTEAFF. DNA for the CDR3: TGTGCCAGTACCGACAGACACATGAACACTGAAGCTTTCTTT.

This chain uses TRBV6-1 with TRBJ1-5; 7 nucleotides match TRBD1. The CDR3 spans 18 residues. After removal of 4 bases from V and 0 bases from J, the junction contained 12 bases not matched to a gene. From germline, CDR1 is MNHNS and CDR2 SASEGT. The chain's CDR3 is CASSAGTATTYSNQPQHF. The CDR3 DNA reads TGTGCCAGCAGTGCGGGGACAGCTACCACCTATAGCAATCAGCCCCAGCATTTT.

This clone turned up a few times. The rearrangement uses TRBV2 and TRBJ2-7; D gene unclear. V was trimmed by 5 bases and J by 0 bases, leaving 11 bases between them. Germline CDR1 and CDR2: SNHLY and FYNNEI. This CDR3 contains 14 residues. CDR3 residues: CASSLGASSYEQYF. The CDR3 DNA reads as TGTGCCAGCAGTCTGGGCGCCAGCTCCTACGAGCAGTACTTC.